This T cell receptor beta chain appears in the sequencing data of a study of molecular identifiers for immune sequencing clone quantification. This CDR3 is built from 17 residues. Per the germline V gene, CDR1 is SGHAT and CDR2 is FQNNGV. V shed 2 bases and J shed 6 bases, with 19 bases lying between them. Listed TCR primers, together with previously described methods, were used for the bulk TCR libraries. From the PCR reads, TCRdb called clonotypes with MiXCR, one entry per CDR3 protein. The data hold roughly 320,000 distinct CDR3 sequences, with over 20% observed a single time. CD8+CD4-CCR7+CD45RA+ cells were sorted as naive CD8 T cells.

The sample was naive CD8+ T cells from blood, with Jurkat cell RNA spiked in. Documented subset: FACS-sorted CD8+CD4-CCR7+CD45RA+ naive T cells. The source is a human donor in good health. Some libraries in this study had Jurkat cell RNA spiked in. The genes are TRBV11-2 and TRBJ2-2, with D unclear. The CDR3 region has the DNA TGTGCCAGCAGCTTACCCCCGCTAGTGAGGTCTGCCGGGGAGCTGTTTTTT. Its translation: CASSLPPLVRSAGELFF.